Following are 15 T cell receptor beta chains from one sample sequenced in a study of T-cell memory formation after mild COVID-19. One entry per CDR3 protein results from TCRdb running MiXCR on the 5' RACE reads. In the table there are about 400,000 distinct CDR3 sequences, 23% of which are singletons. The sequencing input was PBMCs or a T cell subset sorted from them (not recorded which). The receptors were gathered from an adult woman who had mild COVID-19 (a few samples of this study predate the infection). Cell type and time point are not known.

This clonotype was seen ten or more times. This chain joins TRBV20-1 and TRBJ2-2; D not certain. V was trimmed by 5 bases and J by 1 base, leaving 11 bases between them. The CDR3 loop spans 14 amino acids. CDR1 and CDR2 (germline): DFQATT, SNEGSKA (reference sequence). The CDR3 sequence is CSAPFGGNTGELFF. Here the CDR3 DNA reads TGCAGTGCTCCATTCGGTGGGAACACCGGGGAGCTGTTTTTT.

The chain combines TRBV6-5 with TRBJ2-3, with 7 nucleotides matching TRBD2. CDR1 is MNHEY and CDR2 is SVGAGI in the germline V gene. The CDR3 is 14 amino acids. V shed 2 bases, J shed 6 bases, and the junction held 5 bases outside the gene matches. This chain's CDR3 is CASSYRLAGDTQYF. In DNA, the CDR3 is TGTGCCAGCAGTTACAGACTAGCTGGTGATACGCAGTATTTT.

This rearrangement joins TRBV12-3 or TRBV12-4 to TRBJ2-3; 10 bases agree with TRBD2. CDR3 length: 17 amino acids. J was trimmed by 4 bases and V by 6 bases; bases with no gene match: 13. The CDR3 is CASRPKPQRGGADTQYF. Written as DNA, the CDR3 is TGTGCCAGCAGACCAAAACCTCAGCGGGGGGGAGCAGATACGCAGTATTTT.

Many counts were recorded for this clonotype. This chain links TRBV18 with TRBJ1-2; 9 nucleotides line up with TRBD1. The V and J ends lost 6 bases and 6 bases, in that order; junction bases with no gene match: 5. The CDR3 contains 13 residues. CDR1 and CDR2 from the germline V gene are KGHSH and LQKENI. This chain's CDR3 is CASSPGQGHGYTF. The CDR3 nucleotides are TGTGCCAGCTCGCCAGGACAGGGGCATGGCTACACCTTC.

The V gene is TRBV7-3, the J gene TRBJ2-5, with D maybe TRBD2 (7 bases). V was shortened by 5 bases and J by 4 bases, with 11 bases between the two germline ends. CDR1 and CDR2 (germline): SGHTA, FQGTGA. This CDR3 comprises 13 residues. The CDR3 DNA follows: TGTGCCAGCAGCAAAGGGGGGGGAGAGACCCAGTACTTC. Its translation: CASSKGGGETQYF.

In its sample, this clonotype was seen a few times. The CDR3 DNA sequence: TGTGCCAGCAGCCAAGACCCAGGGACAGGGGTCGACGAGCAGTACTTC. It is translated as CASSQDPGTGVDEQYF. The chain is built from TRBV14 and TRBJ2-7, with 10 bases fitting TRBD1. The V gene end was trimmed by 0 bases and the J gene end by 5 bases; junction bases not matched to a gene: 7. The CDR3 totals 16 residues. The V gene's germline CDR1 is SGHDN and CDR2 FVKESK.

This clonotype was detected a few times. The chain recombines TRBV5-4 with TRBJ1-1, with TRBD1 identical over 7 bases. The CDR3 loop spans 12 amino acids. Germline V CDR1 and CDR2: SGHNT, YYREEE (reference sequence). J was trimmed by 8 bases and V by 2 bases; bases with no gene match: 3. In nucleotides, the CDR3 is TGTGCCAGCAGCTTCCGGACAGGAGAAGCTTTCTTT. This translates into CASSFRTGEAFF.

Only one count was recorded for this clonotype. V gene TRBV11-2 combines with J gene TRBJ2-1; 7 bases are a match to TRBD1. Germline loops: CDR1 SGHAT, CDR2 FQNNGV. With 6 bases clipped from V and 4 bases from J, the junction kept 9 bases outside the gene matches. The CDR3 has 15 amino acids. The CDR3 DNA sequence: TGTGCCAGCAGAGACCCCGGGACAGTATACAATGAGCAGTTCTTC. This translates into CASRDPGTVYNEQFF.

The J gene is TRBJ2-7, the V gene TRBV2, with TRBD1 matching 9 bases. V dropped 8 bases and J dropped 1; count of bases not matched to a gene: 3. Germline V gene sequence: CDR1 SNHLY, CDR2 FYNNEI. CDR3 length: 13 residues. The CDR3 region has the DNA TGTGCCAGCTCGGGGACAGGGTCCTACGAGCAGTACTTC. This encodes CASSGTGSYEQYF.

This clonotype was counted between two and nine times. The chain joins TRBV6-2 or TRBV6-3 to TRBJ2-3; no clear D gene. CDR1 is MNHEY and CDR2 is SVGEGT in the germline V gene. V shed 8 bases and J shed 8 bases, with 14 bases lying between them. CDR3 length: 12 amino acids. The DNA for the CDR3 is TGTGCCAGCGTCTCTTCGATCGGTACGCAGTATTTT. Translation: CASVSSIGTQYF.

This clonotype was detected a few times. The rearrangement joins TRBV4-1 to TRBJ2-7, with D possibly matching TRBD2 (6 bases). Germline CDR1 reads MGHRA; CDR2 reads YSYEKL. Trimming took 0 bases from V and 6 from J, leaving 18 bases between them. This CDR3 is built from 16 residues. The CDR3 sequence: CASSQDRKGKEGEQYF. CDR3 sequence (DNA): TGCGCCAGCAGCCAAGATCGTAAGGGGAAGGAGGGCGAGCAGTACTTC.

The V call is TRBV4-1, the J call TRBJ2-2, with TRBD2 identical over 16 bases. The CDR3 contains 17 residues. The germline gives CDR1 MGHRA, CDR2 YSYEKL. V lost 8 bases and J lost 3; bases outside the gene matches: 6. The CDR3 is CASSGLAGGPDTGELFF. DNA for the CDR3: TGCGCCAGCTCGGGACTAGCGGGGGGGCCGGACACCGGGGAGCTGTTTTTT.

The genes are TRBV6-2 or TRBV6-3 and TRBJ2-7; 13 bases are shared with TRBD2. The V gene end was trimmed by 1 base and the J gene end by 5 bases; junction bases not matched to a gene: 5. Per germline, CDR1 MNHEY and CDR2 SVGEGT. The CDR3 consists of 16 residues. The CDR3 protein is CASSYWGTSGIDEQYF. DNA for the CDR3: TGTGCCAGCAGTTACTGGGGGACTAGCGGGATCGACGAGCAGTACTTC.

This clonotype was seen a few times. V is TRBV4-3 and J is TRBJ2-7; D is unclear. Trimming took off 2 bases at V and 3 bases at J, with 11 bases between the two ends. The CDR3 has 14 amino acids. Looked up from germline, CDR1 is LGHNA and CDR2 is YSLEER. In nucleotides, the CDR3 is TGCGCCAGCAGCCAATCTGACGGTTTCTACGAGCAGTACTTC. Amino acid sequence: CASSQSDGFYEQYF.

This rearrangement joins TRBV3-1 to TRBJ2-3, with TRBD1 matching over 10 bases. V was pared by 4 bases and J by 3 bases, with 7 bases of the junction left unmatched. From germline, CDR1 is LGHDT and CDR2 YNNKEL (reference sequence). The CDR3 length is 16 residues. The CDR3 DNA sequence: TGTGCCAGCAGCCCGGGACAGGGGACGGAGACAGATACGCAGTATTTT. This sequence encodes CASSPGQGTETDTQYF.